The next 29 T cell receptor beta chains were all read from a single sample in a study of somatic mutations in cytotoxic T cells in rheumatoid arthritis. TCRdb's copy holds only in-frame clones and misses some; the assay was immunoSEQ multiplex PCR. This sample has almost 20,000 clones; around 85% occur once, and the top ten carry around 16%. The sample was CD8+ T cells sorted from blood. The receptors come from a man aged 35-49 years in good health.

The chain combines TRBV28 with TRBJ2-5, with 8 bases fitting TRBD2. Near its end, the DNA agrees better with TRBJ2-7, so the J call may be wrong. Germline CDR1 MDHEN, CDR2 SYDVKM. There are 14 residues in the CDR3. CDR3 sequence: CASSLSGRLGEQYF. CDR3 nucleotides: TGTGCCAGCAGCCTCAGCGGGAGATTAGGCGAGCAGTACTTC.

The rearrangement joins TRBV5-6 to TRBJ1-2, with 9 bases matching TRBD1. J gave up 4 bases and V 6 bases, and 10 bases lay outside the gene matches. Germline loops: CDR1 SGHDT, CDR2 YYEEEE. The CDR3 is 15 amino acids. The CDR3 protein is CASNLQGANAYGYTF. CDR3 sequence (DNA): TGTGCCAGCAACCTACAGGGGGCTAATGCCTATGGCTACACCTTC.

The chain joins TRBV13 to TRBJ2-2, with unresolved D. Germline V gene lookup returns CDR1 PRHDT and CDR2 FYEKMQ (reference sequence). V lost 6 bases to trimming and J lost 3 bases, with 8 bases between them. CDR3 length: 13 amino acids. CDR3 loop: CASSSDDTGELFF. Here the CDR3 DNA reads TGTGCCAGCAGTTCTGATGACACCGGGGAGCTGTTTTTT.

V is TRBV7-7 and J is TRBJ2-7, with 9 bases fitting TRBD2. This CDR3 contains 14 residues. Germline V CDR1 and CDR2: SSHAT, FNYEAQ (reference sequence). The CDR3 nucleotides read TGTGCTAGCTTCGCGCTAGCGGGATCTTACGAGCAGTACTTC. Translated: CASFALAGSYEQYF.

The chain joins TRBV30 to TRBJ1-5; the match to TRBD1 covers 8 bases. CDR3 length equals 17 residues. The trim removed 4 bases at V and 0 bases at J, leaving 11 bases unmatched. CDR1 and CDR2 (germline): GTSNPN, SVGIG (reference sequence). CDR3 region: CAWNTGGKPYSNQPQHF. The CDR3 DNA follows: TGTGCCTGGAACACAGGGGGGAAGCCTTATAGCAATCAGCCCCAGCATTTT.

The chain links TRBV27 to TRBJ2-7, with D possibly TRBD2 on 7 matching bases. The germline V gene encodes CDR1 MNHEY and CDR2 SMNVEV (reference sequence). The CDR3 spans 14 residues. The V gene lost 5 bases and the J gene lost 2 bases, with 13 bases spanning the gap. The CDR3 spells CASSPGGRPYEQYF. DNA for the CDR3: TGTGCCAGCAGTCCCGGGGGGCGTCCCTACGAGCAGTACTTC.

The V and J genes are TRBV28 and TRBJ1-2; D perhaps matches TRBD1 (5 bases). The V end was cut by 6 bases, the J end by 3 bases, with 14 bases between. The CDR3 contains 14 residues. Germline V gene lookup returns CDR1 MDHEN and CDR2 SYDVKM. The CDR3 sequence: CASSLMEGYYGYTF. The CDR3 DNA is TGTGCCAGCAGCCTTATGGAGGGGTACTATGGCTACACCTTC.

The V call is TRBV5-1, the J call TRBJ1-1; D unclear. CDR3 length: 13 residues. Trimming left V 0 bases short and J 1 base short, with 4 bases between. Germline lookup yields CDR1 SGHRS and CDR2 YFSETQ. The CDR3 region is CASSLEGNTEAFF. The DNA for the CDR3 is TGCGCCAGCAGCTTGGAGGGGAACACTGAAGCTTTCTTT.

The CDR3 sequence: CASSDWQGLGNTEAFF. The CDR3 DNA reads TGCGCCAGCAGTGATTGGCAGGGTTTAGGGAACACTGAAGCTTTCTTT. The chain couples TRBV10-1 to TRBJ1-1; a possible D gene is TRBD1 (5 bases). From germline, CDR1 is WNHNN and CDR2 SYGVQD (reference sequence). The CDR3 runs 16 residues. Deletions cut 3 bases from V and 1 base from J, with 15 bases between.

This clone was observed a few times. J is TRBJ1-5 and V is TRBV27, with D hard to call. Per germline, CDR1 MNHEY and CDR2 SMNVEV (reference sequence). The CDR3 is 14 amino acids. The V gene lost 3 bases and the J gene lost 0 bases, with 6 bases spanning the gap. The CDR3 bases are TGTGCCAGCAGTTTGGTCCCTAGCAATCAGCCCCAGCATTTT. As protein: CASSLVPSNQPQHF.

The chain is built from TRBV13 and TRBJ2-7; D gene ambiguous. Germline values: CDR1 PRHDT, CDR2 FYEKMQ (reference sequence). V dropped 5 bases and J dropped 0 bases, with 8 bases sitting between them. The CDR3 runs 13 residues. CDR3 in amino acids: CASSPGSSYEQYF. CDR3 DNA sequence: TGTGCCAGCAGCCCCGGCAGCTCCTACGAGCAGTACTTC.

The rearrangement joins TRBV7-3 to TRBJ1-1; D unclear. V lost 1 base and J 5 bases, leaving 8 bases between the germline ends. The CDR3 is made up of 13 amino acids. Per the germline V gene, CDR1 is SGHTA and CDR2 is FQGTGA. The CDR3 region has the DNA TGTGCCAGCAGCTTAATCGCGTCTACTGAAGCTTTCTTT. This translates into CASSLIASTEAFF.

V usage is TRBV1 and J usage is TRBJ1-5; TRBD1 is the table's D call and was not checked against the DNA. TRBV1 is noted as a pseudogene. The CDR3 is 15 residues long. The DNA of the CDR3 is TGCACCAGCAGCCAAGATGGGCAGGGGGCTTCGCCCCAGCATTTT. Protein: CTSSQDGQGASPQHF.

This rearrangement joins TRBV4-1 to TRBJ2-5, with D perhaps matching TRBD2 (7 bases). CDR1 is MGHRA, CDR2 YSYEKL, per germline. Trimming shortened V by 1 base and J by 5 bases, and 11 bases separated the two germline ends. The CDR3 has 14 residues. The CDR3 DNA sequence: TGCGCCAGCAGCCAAGTGGGGGGGCTGGAGACCCAGTACTTC. Translating gives CASSQVGGLETQYF.

The J gene is TRBJ2-5, the V gene TRBV6-5, with a tentative D call TRBD1 (5 bases). The V gene's germline CDR1 is MNHEY and CDR2 SVGAGI. The CDR3 extends over 15 amino acids. V lost 3 bases and J 4 bases, leaving 15 bases between the germline ends. The DNA for the CDR3 is TGTGCCAGCAGTTATGGGCAGGGTCGAGGAGAGACCCAGTACTTC. This gives the protein CASSYGQGRGETQYF.

The chain employs TRBV27 and TRBJ1-2, with D possibly matching TRBD1 (5 bases). The CDR3 consists of 13 residues. Per the germline V gene, CDR1 is MNHEY and CDR2 is SMNVEV (reference sequence). V lost 5 bases, J lost 5 bases, and 12 bases lay in between. The CDR3: CASSLGGGYGYTF. The CDR3 nucleotides read TGTGCCAGCAGTCTTGGGGGGGGATATGGCTACACCTTC.

This chain joins TRBV6-4 and TRBJ2-6; D remains ambiguous. The CDR3 loop spans 16 amino acids. Germline CDR1 is MRHNA and CDR2 is SNTAGT. V lost 3 bases and J lost 4, with 13 bases in between. The CDR3 region has the DNA TGTGCCAGCAGTGATAACGGAGCGTCAGGGGCCAACGTCCTGACTTTC. This encodes CASSDNGASGANVLTF.

The chain combines TRBV27 with TRBJ1-5, with D unresolved. Germline V gene lookup returns CDR1 MNHEY and CDR2 SMNVEV (reference sequence). The CDR3 contains 14 residues. Trimming took off 5 bases at V and 4 bases at J, with 12 bases between the two ends. DNA of the CDR3: TGTGCCAGCAGTCTAAACACCCGAAATCAGCCCCAGCATTTT. Its protein is CASSLNTRNQPQHF.

The rearrangement links TRBV29-1 to TRBJ2-2; the match to TRBD2 covers 13 bases. Germline-derived CDR1 and CDR2 are SQVTM and ANQGSEA. The trim removed 5 bases at V and 4 bases at J, leaving 13 bases unmatched. The CDR3 has 18 residues. CDR3 sequence reads: CSVIGLAGEGRGTGELFF. As DNA, the CDR3 is TGCAGCGTTATTGGACTAGCGGGAGAGGGAAGGGGCACCGGGGAGCTGTTTTTT.

The chain links TRBV15 to TRBJ2-7; D is possibly TRBD1 (5 bases). CDR1 and CDR2 (germline): LNHNV, YYDKDF (reference sequence). CDR3 length equals 15 residues. Trimming left V 1 base short and J 0 bases short, with 10 bases between. The CDR3 sequence is CATSRVPRDSYEQYF. CDR3 nucleotides: TGTGCCACCAGCAGAGTCCCCAGGGACTCCTACGAGCAGTACTTC.

The chain combines TRBV15 with TRBJ2-1; 9 bases map to TRBD1. This CDR3 has 16 residues. From germline, CDR1 is LNHNV and CDR2 YYDKDF (reference sequence). The J segment lost 7 bases and the V segment lost 5 bases, leaving 12 bases of the junction unmatched. CDR3 in DNA: TGTGCCACCAGCTCTCCTGGGGGACAGGGTCGAAATGAGCAGTTCTTC. The encoded protein is CATSSPGGQGRNEQFF.

The chain is built from TRBV29-1 and TRBJ2-7; D tentatively reads TRBD1 or TRBD2 (6 bases each). Germline CDR1 is SQVTM and CDR2 is ANQGSEA. This CDR3 has 11 amino acids. V lost 7 bases to trimming and J lost 3 bases, with 10 bases between them. The CDR3 DNA is TGCAGCGGGGGGGCTTACTACGAGCAGTACTTC. It yields the protein CSGGAYYEQYF.

The chain carries TRBV15 and TRBJ2-7; D gene unclear. The germline CDR1 and CDR2 sequences are LNHNV and YYDKDF (reference sequence). The CDR3 is 14 residues long. V lost 0 bases to trimming and J lost 1 base, with 7 bases between them. This CDR3 reads CATSRDSDSYEQYF. In DNA, the CDR3 is TGTGCCACCAGCAGAGACAGCGATTCCTACGAGCAGTACTTC.

The genes are TRBV5-5 and TRBJ2-4; 10 bases are shared with TRBD2. The V gene end was trimmed by 1 base and the J gene end by 8 bases; junction bases not matched to a gene: 3. Germline values: CDR1 SGHKS, CDR2 YYEKEE (reference sequence). This CDR3 contains 14 residues. The CDR3 loop is CASSLFLAGDIQYF. The CDR3 nucleotides are TGTGCCAGCAGCTTGTTCCTAGCGGGGGACATTCAGTACTTC.

This chain links TRBV4-3 with TRBJ1-2; 7 bases are shared with TRBD1. This CDR3 is 15 amino acids long. The trim removed 1 base at V and 7 bases at J, leaving 9 bases unmatched. Germline assignment: CDR1 LGHNA and CDR2 YSLEER. The CDR3 DNA reads as TGCGCCAGCAGCCAAGTGGTGGGACAGATCAGTGGCTACACCTTC. It specifies CASSQVVGQISGYTF.

This chain joins TRBV9 and TRBJ2-1; 7 nucleotides align to TRBD1. The V segment lost 3 bases and the J segment 8 bases; nucleotides outside the gene matches: 11. CDR1 SGDLS and CDR2 YYNGEE come from the germline V gene. The CDR3 runs 15 residues. CDR3 DNA sequence: TGTGCCAGCAGCGACCGGGACAGCCCTTACTATGAGCAGTTCTTC. Residues: CASSDRDSPYYEQFF.

This chain connects TRBV6-6 to TRBJ1-1; D gene unclear. CDR1 and CDR2 (germline): MNHNY, SVGAGI (reference sequence). The CDR3 extends over 15 amino acids. Trimming took off 6 bases at V and 1 base at J, with 15 bases between the two ends. CDR3 region: CASSPGREKNTEAFF. In DNA form, the CDR3 reads TGTGCCAGCAGCCCAGGAAGGGAGAAGAACACTGAAGCTTTCTTT.

The chain links TRBV4-3 to TRBJ2-3, with 8 bases aligning to TRBD1. The V gene's germline CDR1 is LGHNA and CDR2 YSLEER. The CDR3 is 16 amino acids. Losses at the gene ends were 1 base for V and 2 bases for J; bases not matched to a gene: 5. The CDR3 DNA is TGCGCCAGCAGCCAAGGAAACAGGGGGTCCACAGATACGCAGTATTTT. It codes for CASSQGNRGSTDTQYF.

The chain carries TRBV4-1 and TRBJ2-5; D possibly matches TRBD1 or TRBD2 (5 bases each). The germline gives CDR1 MGHRA, CDR2 YSYEKL. The CDR3 has 17 residues. V lost 2 bases and J lost 5, with 21 bases in between. This CDR3 is CASSQKLRGPKAETQYF. In DNA, the CDR3 is TGCGCCAGCAGCCAAAAACTTAGGGGACCCAAAGCGGAGACCCAGTACTTC.